These 9 T cell receptor beta chains came from one sample sequenced in a study of response to subunit inactivated influenza vaccine. TCRdb processed the RT-PCR reads anew with MiXCR; each CDR3 protein has one entry. The profile shows 800,000 or so distinct CDR3 sequences, less than 25% of them singletons. This specimen consisted of PBMCs from blood, obtained 5 days after vaccination. These receptors all stem from a man aged 45-65 years who received an inactivated influenza vaccine.

V is TRBV12-3 or TRBV12-4 and J is TRBJ2-6, with 12 bases lining up with TRBD1. The CDR3 contains 17 residues. The V and J ends lost 6 bases and 2 bases, in that order; junction bases with no gene match: 5. The CDR3 reads CASSRGQGAAGANVLTF. The CDR3 DNA follows: TGTGCCAGCAGCCGGGGACAGGGGGCGGCTGGGGCCAACGTCCTGACTTTC.

V is TRBV20-1 and J is TRBJ2-7; a possible D gene is TRBD1 (6 bases). Trimming stripped 4 bases from V and 4 bases from J, with 11 bases between. CDR1 and CDR2 from the germline V gene are DFQATT and SNEGSKA (reference sequence). This CDR3 is built from 12 residues. This CDR3 is CSATRTEYEQYF. CDR3 bases: TGCAGTGCTACCCGGACAGAATACGAGCAGTACTTC.

This clonotype has a handful of counts. The rearrangement joins TRBV7-2 to TRBJ2-3; D not resolved. Germline assignment: CDR1 SGHTA and CDR2 FQGNSA. The V gene lost 4 bases and the J gene lost 6 bases, with 8 bases spanning the gap. The CDR3 spans 12 residues. As DNA, the CDR3 is TGTGCCAGCAGCTCCAATTCCGATACGCAGTATTTT. Protein: CASSSNSDTQYF.

This clonotype turned up a few times. The chain has TRBV29-1 and TRBJ2-7, with 7 bases fitting TRBD2. The CDR3 loop spans 12 amino acids. The germline V gene has CDR1 SQVTM and CDR2 ANQGSEA. The ends lost 7 bases at V and 0 bases at J; junction bases unmatched: 3. The CDR3: CSASGTSYEQYF. The CDR3 bases are TGCAGCGCTAGCGGAACCTCCTACGAGCAGTACTTC.

In this sample, this clonotype turned up a few times. The chain links TRBV20-1 to TRBJ2-7; the D gene is possibly TRBD2 (6 bases). The V gene lost 1 base and the J gene lost 0 bases, with 10 bases spanning the gap. This CDR3 region has 14 residues. The germline gives CDR1 DFQATT, CDR2 SNEGSKA (reference sequence). CDR3 coding DNA: TGCAGTGCTAGAGCGGGGGTTAACTCCTACGAGCAGTACTTC. This codes for CSARAGVNSYEQYF.

This clonotype has more than one count but fewer than ten. This rearrangement joins TRBV29-1 to TRBJ2-3; D not certain. This CDR3 has 14 residues. Trimming stripped 4 bases from V and 1 base from J, with 12 bases between. From germline, CDR1 is SQVTM and CDR2 ANQGSEA. DNA for the CDR3: TGCAGCGTTGGGCCCAGGATCGGCACAGATACGCAGTATTTT. Residues: CSVGPRIGTDTQYF.

There are a few counts of this clonotype. The chain links TRBV5-1 to TRBJ1-1; D unclear. Trimming removed 7 bases at V and 1 base at J, with 11 bases between. The CDR3 has 13 residues. CDR1 and CDR2 from the germline V gene are SGHRS and YFSETQ. For the CDR3, the DNA is TGCGCCAGCTCCCTTTTGTGGAACACTGAAGCTTTCTTT. Translation: CASSLLWNTEAFF.

The rearrangement uses TRBV5-1 and TRBJ1-1, with no clear D. The V gene's germline CDR1 is SGHRS and CDR2 YFSETQ. The CDR3 is 15 residues long. The germline V and J ends were trimmed by 2 bases and 2 bases, with 13 bases remaining between them. The CDR3 DNA reads TGCGCCAGCAGCTTCTGGGGTTCGCCTAACACTGAAGCTTTCTTT. Translating it yields CASSFWGSPNTEAFF. Combining the CDR3 with reference TRBV5-1 and TRBJ1-1 gives the whole variable domain KAGVTQTPRYLIKTRGQQVTLSCSPISGHRSVSWYQQTPGQGLQFLFEYFSETQRNKGNFPGRFSGRQFSNSRSEMNVSTLELGDSALYLCASSFWGSPNTEAFFGQGTRLTVV.

The chain has TRBV6-5 and TRBJ1-5, with D unclear. Looked up from germline, CDR1 is MNHEY and CDR2 is SVGAGI. CDR3 length: 14 residues. V was clipped by 2 bases and J by 4 bases, with 9 bases between them. In DNA, the CDR3 is TGTGCCAGCAGTTACAATGTGGGAAATCAGCCCCAGCATTTT. It encodes CASSYNVGNQPQHF.